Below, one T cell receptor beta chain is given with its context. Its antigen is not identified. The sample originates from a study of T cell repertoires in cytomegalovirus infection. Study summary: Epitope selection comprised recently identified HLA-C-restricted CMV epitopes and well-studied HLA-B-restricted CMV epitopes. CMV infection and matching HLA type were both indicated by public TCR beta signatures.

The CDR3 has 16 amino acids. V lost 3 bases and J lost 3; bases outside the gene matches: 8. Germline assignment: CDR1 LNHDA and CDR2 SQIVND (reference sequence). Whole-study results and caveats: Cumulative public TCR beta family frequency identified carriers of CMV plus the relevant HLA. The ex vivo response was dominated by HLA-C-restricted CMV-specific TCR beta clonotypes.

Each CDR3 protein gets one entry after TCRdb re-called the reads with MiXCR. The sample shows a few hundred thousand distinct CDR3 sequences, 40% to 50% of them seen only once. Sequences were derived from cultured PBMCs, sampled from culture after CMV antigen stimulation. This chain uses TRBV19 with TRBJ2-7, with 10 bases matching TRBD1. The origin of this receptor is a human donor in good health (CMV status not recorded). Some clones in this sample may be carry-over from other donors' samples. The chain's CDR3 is CASSIRGQGSYYEQYF. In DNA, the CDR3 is TGTGCCAGTAGTATTAGGGGACAGGGGTCATACTACGAGCAGTACTTC.